This TCR beta chain was identified in a study of shared clonotypes between healthy human individuals. Across the study: The cohort had a couple of women and three men, ages 18 to 49. Study-level points and caveats: Owing to a small donor count, the genetic and exposure-history diversity represented was limited. Larger estimated richness was generally seen in naive subsets than in memory subsets.

A word on this clone: Its specificity is unknown.

The ends lost 4 bases at V and 2 bases at J; junction bases unmatched: 9. Germline V gene lookup returns CDR1 SGHAT and CDR2 FQNNGV. The CDR3 loop spans 18 amino acids. Every subset's genomic DNA went evenly onto several immunoSEQ plates. TCRdb's table, derived via immunoSEQ multiplex PCR, lists solely in-frame clones and lacks some. This table holds over a million clones, over 95% found once. Material for sequencing was naive CD4+ T cells sorted from blood. Subset of the sample: CD45RA+ positively selected. This clonotype was sampled from a man aged 25 to 40 in good health. The rearrangement joins TRBV11-2 to TRBJ2-6; 9 bases line up with TRBD1. The CDR3 reads CASSSGGTGGAGANVLTF. As DNA, the CDR3 is TGTGCCAGCAGCTCTGGAGGTACAGGGGGCGCTGGGGCCAACGTCCTGACTTTC.